Sequencing of this T cell receptor beta chain was carried out in a study of T cell responses to AZD1222 COVID-19 vaccine. Findings of the study overall: The donor cohort was predominantly white British with a female majority, and clonal diversity may have been underestimated. The reported proportion of spike-specific TCRs targeting unmutated variant regions was nearly half. Only a handful of individuals given AZD1222 were seropositive at baseline. The CD4 TCRs associated with vaccination extended across spike and predominated at 160-218 and 743-854.

Here immunoSEQ multiplex PCR was the method, and the copy in TCRdb shows in-frame clones only, minus some. The table has about 97,000 clones, around 90% seen once; the top ten hold under 10%. Details on this clone: Its antigen is not known.

CDR3 length equals 16 residues. Germline CDR1 and CDR2: LNHDA and SQIVND (reference sequence). The ends lost 5 bases at V and 0 bases at J; junction bases unmatched: 6. This receptor was taken from an adult in good health. This chain links TRBV19 with TRBJ1-1, with TRBD1 matching 10 bases. Sample: peripheral blood, taken on day 0 of AZD1222 vaccination. The CDR3 DNA reads TGTGCCAGTAGTCCTCCGACAGGGGGCCTGAACACTGAAGCTTTCTTT. Its translation is CASSPPTGGLNTEAFF.